Presented here are 5 T cell receptor beta chains from one specimen sequenced in a study of OX40 agonist ivuxolimab in advanced cancers. The data were produced by immunoSEQ multiplex PCR, yet TCRdb's version contains in-frame clones alone and is incomplete. This sample has tens of thousands of clones, with more than 80% found just once. Sequenced material: CD4+ or CD8+ T cells sorted from blood, taken in a trial of the OX40 agonist ivuxolimab. Receptors were obtained from an adult with an advanced solid tumor such as melanoma, head and neck, liver or kidney cancer.

This rearrangement joins TRBV2 to TRBJ2-7, with D tentatively TRBD1 (5 bases). The V gene's germline CDR1 is SNHLY and CDR2 FYNNEI. The CDR3 totals 14 residues. With 7 bases removed from V and 0 bases from J, the gap between germline ends came to 13 bases. DNA for the CDR3: TGTGCCAGCACGTGGGGCCCTATCTCCTACGAGCAGTACTTC. It codes for CASTWGPISYEQYF.

V usage is TRBV7-2 and J usage is TRBJ2-1; D gene unclear. V lost 4 bases, J lost 1 base, and 11 bases lay in between. Germline V gene sequence: CDR1 SGHTA, CDR2 FQGNSA. This CDR3 has 15 amino acids. CDR3 sequence: CASSSFPVSYNEQFF. CDR3 nucleotides: TGTGCCAGCAGCTCCTTCCCTGTTTCCTACAATGAGCAGTTCTTC.

The genes are TRBV28 and TRBJ1-1, with D possibly matching TRBD1 (6 bases). The V end lost 5 bases, the J end lost 4 bases, and 11 bases lay between the germline ends. CDR3 length: 13 amino acids. In germline, CDR1 is MDHEN, CDR2 SYDVKM. The CDR3 is CASSNRATTEAFF. CDR3 nucleotide sequence: TGTGCCAGCAGTAACAGGGCGACCACTGAAGCTTTCTTT.

V usage is TRBV6-1 and J usage is TRBJ2-3; perhaps D is TRBD1 or TRBD2 (6 bases each). Trimming removed 2 bases from V and 9 bases from J, with 9 bases in between. The CDR3 extends over 12 amino acids. Per the germline V gene, CDR1 is MNHNS and CDR2 is SASEGT. CDR3 loop: CASSERGETQYF. The CDR3 DNA reads TGTGCCAGCAGTGAAAGGGGGGAAACGCAGTATTTT.

V is TRBV28 and J is TRBJ1-1; D ambiguous. The ends were cut back, 4 bases at V and 1 base at J, with 10 bases in the middle. Looked up from germline, CDR1 is MDHEN and CDR2 is SYDVKM. The CDR3 totals 14 residues. The CDR3 spells CASSSDMWNTEAFF. For the CDR3, the DNA is TGTGCCAGCAGTTCTGATATGTGGAACACTGAAGCTTTCTTT. Drawing the rest from reference TRBV28 and TRBJ1-1, the complete variable domain is DVKVTQSSRYLVKRTGEKVFLECVQDMDHENMFWYRQDPGLGLRLIYFSYDVKMKEKGDIPEGYSVSREKKERFSLILESASTNQTSMYLCASSSDMWNTEAFFGQGTRLTVV.